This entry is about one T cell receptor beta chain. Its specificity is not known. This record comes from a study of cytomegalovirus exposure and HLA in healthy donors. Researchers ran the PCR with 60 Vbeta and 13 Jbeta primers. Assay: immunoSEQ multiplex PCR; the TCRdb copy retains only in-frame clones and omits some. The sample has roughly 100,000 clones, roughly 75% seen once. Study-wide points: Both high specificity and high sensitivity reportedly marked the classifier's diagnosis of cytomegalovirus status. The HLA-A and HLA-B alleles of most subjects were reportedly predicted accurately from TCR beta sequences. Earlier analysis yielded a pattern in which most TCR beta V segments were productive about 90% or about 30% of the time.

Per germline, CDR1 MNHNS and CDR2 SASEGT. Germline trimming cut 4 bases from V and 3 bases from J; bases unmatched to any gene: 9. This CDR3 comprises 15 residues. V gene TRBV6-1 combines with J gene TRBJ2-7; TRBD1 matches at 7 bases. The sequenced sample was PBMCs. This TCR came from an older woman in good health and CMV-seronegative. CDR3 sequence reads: CASSAYDRENYEQYF. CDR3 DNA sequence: TGTGCCAGCAGTGCCTACGACAGGGAAAACTACGAGCAGTACTTC.